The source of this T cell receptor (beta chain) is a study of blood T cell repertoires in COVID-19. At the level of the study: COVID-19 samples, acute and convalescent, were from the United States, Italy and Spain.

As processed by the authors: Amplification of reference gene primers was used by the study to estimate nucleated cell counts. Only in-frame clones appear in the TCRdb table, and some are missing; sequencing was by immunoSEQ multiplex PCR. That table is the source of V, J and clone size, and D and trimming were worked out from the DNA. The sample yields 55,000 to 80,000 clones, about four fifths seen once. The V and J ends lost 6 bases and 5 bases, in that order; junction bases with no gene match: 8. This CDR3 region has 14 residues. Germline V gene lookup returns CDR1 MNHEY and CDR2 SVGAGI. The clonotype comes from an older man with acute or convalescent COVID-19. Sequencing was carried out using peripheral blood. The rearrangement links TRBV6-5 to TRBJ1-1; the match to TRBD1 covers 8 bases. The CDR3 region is CASRLPGGGTEAFF. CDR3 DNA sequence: TGTGCCAGCAGGTTACCAGGGGGCGGGACTGAAGCTTTCTTT.